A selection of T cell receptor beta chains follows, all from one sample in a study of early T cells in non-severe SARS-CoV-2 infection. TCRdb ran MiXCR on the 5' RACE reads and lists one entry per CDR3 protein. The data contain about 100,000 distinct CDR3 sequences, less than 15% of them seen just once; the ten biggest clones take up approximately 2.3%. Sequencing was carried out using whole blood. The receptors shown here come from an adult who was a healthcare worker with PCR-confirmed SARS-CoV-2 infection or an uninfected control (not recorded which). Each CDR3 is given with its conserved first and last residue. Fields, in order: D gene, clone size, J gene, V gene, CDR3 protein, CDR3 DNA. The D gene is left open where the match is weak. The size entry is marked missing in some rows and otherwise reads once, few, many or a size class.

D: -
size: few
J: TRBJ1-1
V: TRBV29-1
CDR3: CSVERPLNTEAFF
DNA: TGCAGCGTTGAACGCCCCTTGAACACTGAAGCTTTCTTT

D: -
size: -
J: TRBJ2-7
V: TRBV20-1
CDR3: CSATSAGQPYYEQYF
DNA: TGCAGTGCTACTTCGGCGGGACAGCCTTACTACGAGCAGTACTTC

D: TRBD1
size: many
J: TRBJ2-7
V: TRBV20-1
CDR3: CSARTGKTYEQYF
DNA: TGCAGTGCTCGGACAGGGAAGACCTACGAGCAGTACTTC

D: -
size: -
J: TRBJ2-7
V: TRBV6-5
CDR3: CASSYSYYSQGGSYEQYF
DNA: TGTGCCAGCAGTTACTCGTATTATAGCCAGGGTGGGTCCTACGAGCAGTACTTC

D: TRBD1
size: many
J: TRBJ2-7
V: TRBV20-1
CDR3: CSAWGQGGPYEQYF
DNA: TGCAGTGCTTGGGGACAGGGGGGCCCCTACGAGCAGTACTTC

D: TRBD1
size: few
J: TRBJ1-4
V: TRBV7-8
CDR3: CASSIQGAISNEKLFF
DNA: TGTGCCAGCAGTATACAGGGGGCAATTAGTAATGAAAAACTGTTTTTT

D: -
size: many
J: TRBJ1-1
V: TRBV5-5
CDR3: CASSYLALLNTEAFF
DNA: TGTGCCAGCAGCTATTTAGCTCTTTTGAACACTGAAGCTTTCTTT

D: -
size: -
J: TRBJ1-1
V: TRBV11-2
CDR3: CASSLVGGTEVFF
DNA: TGTGCCAGCAGCTTAGTGGGGGGCACTGAAGTTTTCTTT

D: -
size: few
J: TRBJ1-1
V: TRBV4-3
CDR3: CASSRKTGAETEAFF
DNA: TGCGCCAGCAGCCGGAAGACAGGCGCGGAAACTGAAGCTTTCTTT

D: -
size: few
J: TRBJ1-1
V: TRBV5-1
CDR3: CASSWGSVNTEAFF
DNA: TGCGCCAGCAGCTGGGGATCAGTGAACACTGAAGCTTTCTTT

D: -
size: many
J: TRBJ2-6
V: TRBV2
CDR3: CASTHYTWLEGANVLTF
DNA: TGTGCCAGCACGCATTATACTTGGTTGGAAGGGGCCAACGTCCTGACTTTC

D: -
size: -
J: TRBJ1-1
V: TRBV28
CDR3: CASSLGEAFF
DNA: TGTGCCAGCAGTTTAGGGGAGGCTTTCTTT

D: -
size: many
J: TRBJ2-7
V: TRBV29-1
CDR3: CSVENPHGGQYF
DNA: TGCAGCGTTGAAAACCCCCACGGCGGGCAGTACTTC

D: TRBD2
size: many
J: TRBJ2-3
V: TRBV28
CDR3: CASTASGGTDTQYF
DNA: TGTGCCAGCACGGCTAGCGGGGGCACAGATACGCAGTATTTT

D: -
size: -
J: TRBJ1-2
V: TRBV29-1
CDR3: CSVEDLGRGYTF
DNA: TGCAGCGTTGAAGATTTAGGTAGGGGCTACACCTTC

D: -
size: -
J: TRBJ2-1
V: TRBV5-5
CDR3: CASSPSSDQGRNEQFF
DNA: TGTGCCAGCAGCCCCTCTTCGGATCAGGGGCGAAATGAGCAGTTCTTC

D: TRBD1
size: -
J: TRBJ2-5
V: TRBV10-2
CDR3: CASSLGQGRETQYF
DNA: TGCGCCAGCAGCCTCGGACAGGGACGAGAGACCCAGTACTTC

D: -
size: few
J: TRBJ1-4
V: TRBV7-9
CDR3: CASSYAILGNEKLFF
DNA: TGTGCCAGCAGCTACGCGATTTTAGGGAATGAAAAACTGTTTTTT

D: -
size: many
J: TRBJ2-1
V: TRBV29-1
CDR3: CSVQGGRYNEQFF
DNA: TGCAGCGTACAGGGAGGGCGCTACAATGAGCAGTTCTTC

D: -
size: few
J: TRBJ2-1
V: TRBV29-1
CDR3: CSLTSYNEQFF
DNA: TGCAGCTTGACTAGCTACAATGAGCAGTTCTTC

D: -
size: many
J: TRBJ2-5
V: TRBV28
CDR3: CASSRVGRETQYF
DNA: TGTGCCAGCAGTCGTGTCGGACGAGAGACCCAGTACTTC

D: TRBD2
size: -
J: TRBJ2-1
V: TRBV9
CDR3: CASSAGLANEQFF
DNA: TGTGCCAGCAGCGCCGGACTAGCCAATGAGCAGTTCTTC

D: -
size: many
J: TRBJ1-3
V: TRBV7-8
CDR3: CASSLAGSRNTIYF
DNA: TGTGCCAGCAGCTTAGCAGGGTCTAGGAACACCATATATTTT

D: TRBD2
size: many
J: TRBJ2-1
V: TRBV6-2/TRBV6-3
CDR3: CASSYGTSGRSSYNEQFF
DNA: TGTGCCAGCAGTTATGGGACTAGCGGGAGATCTTCCTACAATGAGCAGTTCTTC

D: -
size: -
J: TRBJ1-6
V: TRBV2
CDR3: CASRGNSPLHF
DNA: TGTGCCAGCAGGGGTAATTCACCCCTCCACTTT

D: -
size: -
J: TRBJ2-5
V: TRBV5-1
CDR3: CASSGGDQETQYF
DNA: TGCGCCAGCAGCGGCGGGGATCAAGAGACCCAGTACTTC

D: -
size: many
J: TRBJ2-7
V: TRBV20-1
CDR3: CSASSGKFEQYF
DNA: TGCAGTGCTAGCTCGGGAAAATTCGAGCAGTACTTC

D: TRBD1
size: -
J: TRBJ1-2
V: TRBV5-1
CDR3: CASSLAAGTVNYGYTF
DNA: TGCGCCAGCAGCTTGGCAGCAGGGACAGTTAACTATGGCTACACCTTC

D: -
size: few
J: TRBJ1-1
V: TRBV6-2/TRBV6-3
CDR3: CASRGVIRNTEAFF
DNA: TGTGCCTCCAGAGGCGTGATAAGAAACACTGAAGCTTTCTTT

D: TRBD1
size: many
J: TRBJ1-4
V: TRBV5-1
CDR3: CASSLDRGREKLFF
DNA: TGCGCCAGCAGCTTGGACAGGGGGCGAGAAAAACTGTTTTTT